This T cell receptor beta chain was observed in a study of shared clonotypes between healthy human individuals. Investigators divided CD4+ cells into CD45RA+ naive and CD45RA-negative memory subsets. As for this clone: The antigen is undetermined.

Trimming left V 4 bases short and J 4 bases short, with 23 bases between. This CDR3 region has 18 residues. CDR1 is MNHEY, CDR2 SMNVEV, per germline (reference sequence). Study-wide results and caveats: Shared clonotypes across all four donors exceeded non-shared ones in generation probability. Even with large depth, rarefaction showed that sorted-subset sequencing was incomplete.

For every subset, genomic DNA was evenly distributed across several immunoSEQ plates. The protocol was immunoSEQ multiplex PCR, while the TCRdb copy is restricted to in-frame clones and leaves out a portion. The sample lists 2.3 million or so clones, 85% to 95% occurring once. This chain links TRBV27 with TRBJ2-1, with a possible D match to TRBD1 (7 bases). Sequenced: naive CD4+ T cells from PBMCs. Subset denoted: CD45RA+ positively selected. This receptor was identified in a man aged 18 to 29 in good health. Some clones in this sample may be carry-over from other donors' samples. The CDR3 loop is CASSSKNTGPGGYNEQFF. The CDR3 nucleotides read TGTGCCAGCAGTTCGAAGAATACCGGGCCAGGGGGGTACAATGAGCAGTTCTTC.